This T cell receptor (beta chain) was captured in a study of memory CD4+ T cells and cytomegalovirus serostatus. At the level of the study: This sample comes from healthy Belgian adults, about nine CMV seropositive, approximately 23 seronegative.

The V and J ends lost 11 bases and 7 bases respectively, with 12 bases between them. Germline V gene sequence: CDR1 LNHDA, CDR2 SQIVND (reference sequence). The CDR3 runs to 10 residues. Profiling relied on immunoSEQ multiplex PCR, and the TCRdb table lists in-frame clones only, not all of them. The table has 52,000 or so clones, around three quarters seen once; the top ten hold approximately 1.5%. Single viable CD3+CD4+CD8-CD45RO+ cells were sorted as the memory CD4+ T cells. Serostatus was set by detecting CMV pp150, pp28, p38, p52 IgG. After thawing, CD4+ T cells were positively selected. The sample consisted of memory CD4+ T cells from blood. This rearrangement joins TRBV19 to TRBJ2-7; D possibly corresponds to TRBD1 (6 bases). This receptor was obtained from an adult in good health and CMV-seronegative. CDR3 DNA sequence: TGTGCCGCAGGGGCTGGGGAGCAGTACTTC. It is translated as CAAGAGEQYF.